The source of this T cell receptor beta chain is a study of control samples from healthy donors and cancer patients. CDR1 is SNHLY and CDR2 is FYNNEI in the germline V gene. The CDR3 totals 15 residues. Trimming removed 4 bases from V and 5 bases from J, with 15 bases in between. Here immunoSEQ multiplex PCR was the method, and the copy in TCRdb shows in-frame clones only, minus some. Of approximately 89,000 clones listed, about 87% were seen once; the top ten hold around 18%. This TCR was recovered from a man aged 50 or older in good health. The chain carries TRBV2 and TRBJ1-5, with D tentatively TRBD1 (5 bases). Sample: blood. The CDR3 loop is CASSGWYMGDQPQHF. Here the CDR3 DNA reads TGTGCCAGCAGTGGCTGGTATATGGGGGATCAGCCCCAGCATTTT.